This TCR beta chain was sequenced in a study of T cell responses to AZD1222 COVID-19 vaccine. Points from the study as a whole: There were mostly white British donors and more females than males, and clonal diversity was possibly underestimated. Sampled repertoires all dated from after the peak T cell response. A reported finding is that nearly half of spike-specific TCRs target unmutated variant regions.

A note on this clone: No antigen is known for it.

Clones were read by immunoSEQ multiplex PCR, and TCRdb kept only the in-frame ones, dropping some. The sample lists some 140,000 clones, about 93% occurring once. The CDR3 spans 16 residues. CDR1 MGHRA and CDR2 YSYEKL come from the germline V gene. Trimming removed 0 bases at V and 4 bases at J, with 15 bases between. The source is an adult who received the AZD1222 COVID-19 vaccine. The material was peripheral blood, obtained 28 days after the second AZD1222 dose. The chain recombines TRBV4-1 with TRBJ1-2, with D hard to call. The CDR3 DNA is TGCGCCAGCAGCCAAGATCAAGGGCAAACGGCCTATGGCTACACCTTC. The encoded protein is CASSQDQGQTAYGYTF.